This TCR beta chain was recovered during a study of shared clonotypes between healthy human individuals. Study results and caveats: Compared with memory subsets, naive subsets generally had larger estimated richness. It was expected that sequencing depth would affect clonotype sharing among donors. All-four-donor shared clonotypes had higher generation probabilities than non-shared clonotypes did.

A word on this clone: Its antigen remains unknown.

Healthy and HIV-negative, the adult donors had no recent acute infections or vaccinations. Germline V gene sequence: CDR1 SGHNT, CDR2 YYREEE (reference sequence). V lost 4 bases, J lost 4 bases, and 7 bases stayed unmatched. The CDR3 covers 15 residues. TCRdb's copy holds only in-frame clones and misses some; the assay was immunoSEQ multiplex PCR. This table holds roughly 2.2 million clones, just under 95% found once. The genes are TRBV5-4 and TRBJ2-7; 11 bases align to TRBD2. Sequenced material: naive CD4+ T cells from PBMCs. The sample's subset: CD45RA+ positively selected. The receptor was derived from a man aged 18 to 30 in good health. Some clones in this sample may be carry-over from other donors' samples. The CDR3 protein is CASSPGTSGYYEQYF. CDR3 coding DNA: TGTGCCAGCAGCCCCGGGACTAGCGGATATTACGAGCAGTACTTC.